This T cell receptor beta chain was identified during a study of blood T cell repertoires in COVID-19. Study as a whole: Acute and convalescent COVID-19 samples came from the United States, Italy and Spain. T cells, B-cell-depleted T cells, or PBMCs provided the cDNA or gDNA that served as material.

Per germline, CDR1 SNHLY and CDR2 FYNNEI. V was trimmed by 6 bases and J by 8 bases, leaving 15 bases between them. This CDR3 comprises 13 residues. Per the authors' pipeline: For nucleated cells, counts were estimated from reference gene primer amplification. Only in-frame clones appear in the TCRdb table, and some are missing; sequencing was by immunoSEQ multiplex PCR. V, J and clone size were drawn from that table, and D and trimming were deduced from the DNA. The table records a few hundred thousand clones, about 90% of them present only once. Sequences were obtained from peripheral blood. The rearrangement links TRBV2 to TRBJ2-3, with D possibly TRBD1 on 6 matching bases. The clonotype comes from a woman in her seventies with COVID-19, enrolled during active disease. CDR3 loop: CASRIQGLGTQYF. The CDR3 DNA follows: TGTGCCAGCAGAATACAGGGTTTAGGTACGCAGTATTTT.